Listed here are 2 T cell receptor beta chains from one sample, sequenced in a study of T cell clonality in common variable immunodeficiency. Repertoires were generated with immunoSEQ multiplex PCR, while TCRdb's copy carries only in-frame clones and drops some. The sample was found to contain tens of thousands of clones, and every one recurs. Material for sequencing was peripheral blood mononuclear cells. The receptors were gathered from a person aged 18 to 75 in good health.

This clone was observed at least ten times. Sequencing ends 3 residues short of the CDR3 end; the germline J gene provides the rest. This sequence joins TRBV2 and TRBJ1-5; TRBD1 aligns across 10 bases. V shed 5 bases and J 4 bases; nucleotides not matched to a gene: 2. This CDR3 region has 14 residues. The germline gives CDR1 SNHLY, CDR2 FYNNEI. The CDR3 loop reads CASSPDRGNQPQHF. The DNA read from the CDR3 is TGTGCCAGCAGTCCGGACAGGGGGAATCAGCCC.

This clone was picked up many times. This CDR3 reads CSVEGGGTGRSYEQYF. CDR3 DNA (partial): TGCAGCGTTGAAGGGGGAGGGACAGGGAGATCCTACGAG. This chain connects TRBV29-1 to TRBJ2-7; 9 positions match TRBD1. The CDR3 is cut off 3 residues early in the read; its end comes from the germline J gene. The CDR3 totals 16 residues. Trimming cost V 1 base and J 1 base; bases outside gene matches: 8. Germline V gene data show CDR1 as SQVTM and CDR2 as ANQGSEA.